What follows are 19 T cell receptor beta chains derived from one specimen sequenced in a study of monozygotic twins with inflammatory bowel disease. TCRdb re-called the 5' RACE reads, yielding one record per CDR3 amino acid sequence without DNA. The sample features 330,000 or so distinct CDR3 sequences, with roughly 2% in its top ten. The sample comprised blood. These receptors all stem from a human donor with ulcerative colitis or Crohn's disease, or a healthy co-twin of an affected twin (not recorded which).

V gene TRBV7-2 combines with J gene TRBJ2-3; the D call from TCRdb, TRBD1, cannot be confirmed without DNA. Per germline, CDR1 SGHTA and CDR2 FQGNSA. This CDR3 contains 13 residues. The CDR3 protein is CASSPDRVSAQYF.

This chain joins TRBV27 and TRBJ1-4. Germline V gives CDR1 MNHEY, CDR2 SMNVEV (reference sequence). This CDR3 contains 15 residues. CDR3: CASSWTLTTNEKLFF. The full variable domain, with the rest looked up from reference TRBV27 and TRBJ1-4, is EAQVTQNPRYLITVTGKKLTVTCSQNMNHEYMSWYRQDPGLGLRQIYYSMNVEVTDKGDVPEGYKVSRKEKRNFPLILESPSPNQTSLYFCASSWTLTTNEKLFFGSGTQLSVL.

The chain joins TRBV5-1 to TRBJ1-1. Germline V gene sequence: CDR1 SGHRS, CDR2 YFSETQ. The CDR3 is 14 amino acids. Here the CDR3 reads CASSWLNSNTEAFF. The full variable domain, its missing parts supplied by reference TRBV5-1 and TRBJ1-1, is KAGVTQTPRYLIKTRGQQVTLSCSPISGHRSVSWYQQTPGQGLQFLFEYFSETQRNKGNFPGRFSGRQFSNSRSEMNVSTLELGDSALYLCASSWLNSNTEAFFGQGTRLTVV.

The chain's CDR3 is CATSRDPGDYGYTF. J is TRBJ1-2 and V is TRBV10-3; the TCRdb call, TRBD1, lacks DNA for checking. The CDR3 loop spans 14 amino acids. Germline V gene lookup returns CDR1 ENHRY and CDR2 SYGVKD.

The V call is TRBV20-1, the J call TRBJ2-1; as DNA is missing, the TRBD1 call by TCRdb cannot be tested. There are 14 residues in the CDR3. The germline V gene has CDR1 DFQATT and CDR2 SNEGSKA (reference sequence). CDR3 sequence reads: CSAPPGSGLYEQFF.

The V and J genes are TRBV3-1 and TRBJ1-2; TCRdb gives TRBD1 as the D gene, but with no DNA this cannot be confirmed. Germline-derived CDR1 and CDR2 are LGHDT and YNNKEL (reference sequence). The CDR3 sequence is 15 residues long. The CDR3 loop is CASSHRDTSRGGYTF.

The gene calls are TRBV6-2 or TRBV6-3 and TRBJ2-5; TCRdb's D call of TRBD2 is untestable without DNA. Germline V CDR1 and CDR2: MNHEY, SVGEGT. This CDR3 has 14 amino acids. The CDR3 reads CATRDGRAKETQYF.

This sequence joins TRBV12-3 or TRBV12-4 and TRBJ2-2. The CDR3 sequence is 12 residues long. The CDR3 spells CASSFWSRELFF.

The V gene is TRBV11-2, the J gene TRBJ1-1. The CDR3 covers 14 residues. Germline CDR1 SGHAT, CDR2 FQNNGV. The CDR3 spells CASSLRSGDTEAFF.

The rearrangement links TRBV24-1 to TRBJ2-1; without DNA, the TCRdb call of TRBD1 cannot be checked. The germline V gene has CDR1 KGHDR and CDR2 SFDVKD. This CDR3 comprises 14 residues. Here the CDR3 reads CATSDLAGGDEQFF.

This chain links TRBV10-3 with TRBJ2-3; TCRdb's assignment of TRBD2 cannot be checked, as there is no DNA. CDR1 and CDR2 from the germline V gene are ENHRY and SYGVKD. The CDR3 covers 14 residues. The CDR3 loop reads CVIKPAGGSDTQYF.

The V gene is TRBV3-1, the J gene TRBJ2-3. CDR1 is LGHDT and CDR2 is YNNKEL in the germline V gene (reference sequence). CDR3 size: 14 residues. The CDR3 is CASSYTLAADTQYF.

The chain is built from TRBV20-1 and TRBJ2-1; TCRdb calls TRBD1, which cannot be checked without DNA. The CDR3 sequence is 13 residues long. Germline CDR1 and CDR2: DFQATT and SNEGSKA (reference sequence). The CDR3 is CSARVPGVDEQFF.

The rearrangement uses TRBV20-1 and TRBJ1-2. This CDR3 is built from 16 residues. Germline V gene sequence: CDR1 DFQATT, CDR2 SNEGSKA (reference sequence). The CDR3 sequence: CSARLMEGASFGGYTF.

J is TRBJ1-5 and V is TRBV20-1; the TCRdb call, TRBD1, lacks DNA for checking. The CDR3 loop spans 19 amino acids. CDR1 and CDR2 from the germline V gene are DFQATT and SNEGSKA (reference sequence). CDR3 protein: CSARGDVVLSRVSNQPQHF.

The rearrangement joins TRBV12-3 or TRBV12-4 to TRBJ1-2; the D call of TRBD1 rests on TCRdb alone, since no DNA is present to check it. CDR3 length equals 14 residues. CDR3 region: CASSTDRAGNGYTF.

V usage is TRBV12-3 or TRBV12-4 and J usage is TRBJ2-2. CDR3 length: 12 amino acids. The CDR3 spells CASSWAPGELFF.

The chain links TRBV12-3 or TRBV12-4 to TRBJ1-5; TCRdb's D call of TRBD1 is untestable without DNA. There are 15 residues in the CDR3. The CDR3 spells CASTLTGGYNQPQHF.

CDR3 loop: CASRRAGGPAYNEQFF. The gene calls are TRBV6-1 and TRBJ2-1; absent DNA, TCRdb's TRBD2 call cannot be checked. Germline values: CDR1 MNHNS, CDR2 SASEGT. The CDR3 has 16 amino acids.